The TCR beta chain under discussion was sequenced for a study of technical replicates of blood from several donors. Libraries were prepared by immunoSEQ multiplex PCR; TCRdb keeps only in-frame clonotypes and omits some of them. Of around 67,000 clones in the sample, around nine tenths were seen once. Germline CDR1 and CDR2: SGHDN and FVKESK. The CDR3 has 15 residues. V dropped 5 bases and J dropped 3 bases, with 16 bases sitting between them. Sequenced input: T cells isolated from PBMCs. The receptor was derived from a human donor in good health. V gene TRBV14 combines with J gene TRBJ1-2; D unclear. Here the CDR3 reads CASSFFQRDYYGYTF. DNA for the CDR3: TGTGCCAGCAGCTTCTTCCAGAGGGATTACTATGGCTACACCTTC.